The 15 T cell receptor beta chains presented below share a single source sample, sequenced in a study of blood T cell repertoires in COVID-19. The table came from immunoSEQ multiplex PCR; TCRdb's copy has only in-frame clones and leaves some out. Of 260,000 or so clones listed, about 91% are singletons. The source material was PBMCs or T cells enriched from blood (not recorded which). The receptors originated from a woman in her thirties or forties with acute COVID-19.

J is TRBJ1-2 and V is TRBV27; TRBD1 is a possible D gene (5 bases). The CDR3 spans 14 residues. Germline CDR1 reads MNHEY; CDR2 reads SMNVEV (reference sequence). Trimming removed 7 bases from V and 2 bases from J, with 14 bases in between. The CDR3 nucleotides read TGTGCCAGCACCCTTCTTCAGGGAAACTATGGCTACACCTTC. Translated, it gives CASTLLQGNYGYTF.

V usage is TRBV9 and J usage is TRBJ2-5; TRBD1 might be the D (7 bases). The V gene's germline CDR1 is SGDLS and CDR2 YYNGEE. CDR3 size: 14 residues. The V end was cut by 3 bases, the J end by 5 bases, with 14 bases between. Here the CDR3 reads CASSAEGQRETQYF. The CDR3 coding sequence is TGTGCCAGCAGCGCGGAGGGACAGAGGGAGACCCAGTACTTC.

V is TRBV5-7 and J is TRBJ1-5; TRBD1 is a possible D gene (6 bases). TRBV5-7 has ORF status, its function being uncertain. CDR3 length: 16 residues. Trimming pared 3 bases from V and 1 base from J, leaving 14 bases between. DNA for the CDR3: TGTGCCAGCAGCTCCGAAAGGGGGGGAAGCAATCAGCCCCAGCATTTT. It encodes CASSSERGGSNQPQHF.

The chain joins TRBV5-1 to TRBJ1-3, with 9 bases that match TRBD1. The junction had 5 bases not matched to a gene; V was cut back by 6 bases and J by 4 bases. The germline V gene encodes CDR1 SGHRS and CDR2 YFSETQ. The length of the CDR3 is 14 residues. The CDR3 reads CASNTGQGGNTIYF. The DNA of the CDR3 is TGCGCCAGCAACACCGGACAGGGGGGAAACACCATATATTTT.

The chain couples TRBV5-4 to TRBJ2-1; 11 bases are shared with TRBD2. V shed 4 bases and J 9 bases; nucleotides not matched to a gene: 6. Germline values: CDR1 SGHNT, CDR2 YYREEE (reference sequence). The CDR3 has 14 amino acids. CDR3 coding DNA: TGTGCCAGCAGCGCGACTAGCGGGATAACTGAGCAGTTCTTC. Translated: CASSATSGITEQFF.

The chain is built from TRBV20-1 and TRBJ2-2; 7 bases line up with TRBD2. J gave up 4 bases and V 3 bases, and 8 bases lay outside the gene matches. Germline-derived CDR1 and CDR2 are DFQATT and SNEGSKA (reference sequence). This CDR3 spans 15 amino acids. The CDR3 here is CSASHRLAATGELFF. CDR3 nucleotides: TGCAGTGCTAGTCATCGGCTAGCGGCCACCGGGGAGCTGTTTTTT.

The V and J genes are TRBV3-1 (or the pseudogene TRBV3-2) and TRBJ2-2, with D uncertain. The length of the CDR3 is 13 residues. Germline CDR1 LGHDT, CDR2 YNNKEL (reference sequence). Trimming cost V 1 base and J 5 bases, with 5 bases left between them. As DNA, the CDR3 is TGTGCCAGCAGCCAAGCTACTACCGGGGAGCTGTTTTTT. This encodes CASSQATTGELFF.

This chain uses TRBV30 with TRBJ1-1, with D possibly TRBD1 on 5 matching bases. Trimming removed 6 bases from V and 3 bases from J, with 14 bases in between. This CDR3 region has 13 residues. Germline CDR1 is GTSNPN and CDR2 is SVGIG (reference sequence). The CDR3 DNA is TGTGCCTGTGTTGGAGGGGCGGACACTGAAGCTTTCTTT. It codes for CACVGGADTEAFF.

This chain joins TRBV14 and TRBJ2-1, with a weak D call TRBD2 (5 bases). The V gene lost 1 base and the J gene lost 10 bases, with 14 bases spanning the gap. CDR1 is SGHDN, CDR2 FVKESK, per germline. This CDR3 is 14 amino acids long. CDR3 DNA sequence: TGTGCCAGCAGCCAAGTTACCAGGAGGAACGAGCAGTTCTTC. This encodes CASSQVTRRNEQFF.

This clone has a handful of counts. The CDR3 DNA reads TGTGCCAGCTCTAGCGGACCCACCGGGGAGCTGTTTTTT. This codes for CASSSGPTGELFF. This chain connects TRBV7-3 to TRBJ2-2, with TRBD2 identical over 7 bases. CDR1 SGHTA and CDR2 FQGTGA come from the germline V gene. The CDR3 is 13 residues long. V lost 8 bases to trimming and J lost 4 bases; unmatched junction nucleotides: 4.

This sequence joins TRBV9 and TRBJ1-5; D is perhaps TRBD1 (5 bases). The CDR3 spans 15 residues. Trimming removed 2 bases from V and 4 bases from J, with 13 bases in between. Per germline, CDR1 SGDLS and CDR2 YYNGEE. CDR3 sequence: CASSVNPDTNQPQHF. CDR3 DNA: TGTGCCAGCAGCGTTAACCCGGACACGAATCAGCCCCAGCATTTT.

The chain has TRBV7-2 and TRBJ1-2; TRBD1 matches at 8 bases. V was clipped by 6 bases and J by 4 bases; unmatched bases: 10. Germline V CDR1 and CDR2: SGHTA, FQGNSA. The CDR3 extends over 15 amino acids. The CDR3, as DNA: TGTGCCAGCAGAAAGCCGGGACAGGCGTCCTATGGCTACACCTTC. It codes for CASRKPGQASYGYTF.

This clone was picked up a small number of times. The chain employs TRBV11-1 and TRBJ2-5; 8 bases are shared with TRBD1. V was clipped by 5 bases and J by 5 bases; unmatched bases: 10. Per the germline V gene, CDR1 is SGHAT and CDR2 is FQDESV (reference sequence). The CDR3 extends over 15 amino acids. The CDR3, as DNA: TGTGCCAGCAGCAAACAGGACAGGGAAGGGGAGACCCAGTACTTC. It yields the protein CASSKQDREGETQYF.

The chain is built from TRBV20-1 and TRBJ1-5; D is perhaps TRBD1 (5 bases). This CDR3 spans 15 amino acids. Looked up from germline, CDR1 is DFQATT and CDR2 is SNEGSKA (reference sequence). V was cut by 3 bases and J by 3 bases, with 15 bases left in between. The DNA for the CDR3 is TGCAGTGCTAGTTCATCGACAGCCCACAATCAGCCCCAGCATTTT. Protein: CSASSSTAHNQPQHF.

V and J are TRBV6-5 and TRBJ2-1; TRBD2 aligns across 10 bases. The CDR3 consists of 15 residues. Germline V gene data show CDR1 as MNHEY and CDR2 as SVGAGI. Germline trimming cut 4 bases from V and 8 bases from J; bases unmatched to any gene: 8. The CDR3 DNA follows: TGTGCCAGCAGTTTTTTAAGCGGGAGGGCTGATGAGCAGTTCTTC. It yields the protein CASSFLSGRADEQFF.